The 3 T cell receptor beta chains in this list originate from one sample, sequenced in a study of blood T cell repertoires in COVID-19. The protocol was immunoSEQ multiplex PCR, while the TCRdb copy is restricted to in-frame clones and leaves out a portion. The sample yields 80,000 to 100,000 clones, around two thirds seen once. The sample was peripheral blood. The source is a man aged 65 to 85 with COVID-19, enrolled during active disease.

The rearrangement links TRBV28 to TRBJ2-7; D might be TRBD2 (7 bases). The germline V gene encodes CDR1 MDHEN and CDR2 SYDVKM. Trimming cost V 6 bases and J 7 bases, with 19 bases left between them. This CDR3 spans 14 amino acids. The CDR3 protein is CASRGGGAREEQYF. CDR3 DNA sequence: TGTGCCAGCAGGGGAGGGGGGGCACGTGAGGAGCAGTACTTC.

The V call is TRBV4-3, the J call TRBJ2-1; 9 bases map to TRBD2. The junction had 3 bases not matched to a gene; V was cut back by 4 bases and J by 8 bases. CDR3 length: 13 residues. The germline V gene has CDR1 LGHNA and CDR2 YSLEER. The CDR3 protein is CASSPGLAYEQFF. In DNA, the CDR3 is TGCGCCAGCAGCCCGGGACTAGCCTATGAGCAGTTCTTC.

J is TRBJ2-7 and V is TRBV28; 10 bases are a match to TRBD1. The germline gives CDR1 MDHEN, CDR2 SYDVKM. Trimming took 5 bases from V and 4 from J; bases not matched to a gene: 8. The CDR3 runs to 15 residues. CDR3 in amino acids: CASSAPGQGLYEQYF. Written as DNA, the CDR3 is TGTGCCAGCAGTGCACCGGGACAGGGGTTATACGAGCAGTACTTC.